This T cell receptor beta chain was documented in a study of CD8 T cells in Susac syndrome. With random hexamers, roughly 0.5 to 1 ug RNA was reverse transcribed. TCRdb re-called the immunoSEQ multiplex PCR reads through MiXCR, storing one row per CDR3 protein. The sample records about 120,000 distinct CDR3 sequences, roughly 94% being singletons. Sequencing was done on a sample of CD8+ T cells from PBMCs. The source is a human donor with Susac syndrome.

The CDR3 DNA sequence: TGTGCCAGCAGCGTAGGACAGGGATTACGGAATGAGCAGTTCTTC. This gives the protein CASSVGQGLRNEQFF. This chain uses TRBV9 with TRBJ2-1; 7 positions match TRBD1. This CDR3 has 15 amino acids. V lost 0 bases and J lost 7; bases outside the gene matches: 7. The germline V gene has CDR1 SGDLS and CDR2 YYNGEE.